This record covers a single TCR beta chain. The data are from a study of blood T cells in healthy people across ages. Alongside a J-beta primer mix, a sample-barcoded 5' primer served in a second PCR lasting roughly 6 to 11 cycles. Paired-end reads containing CDR3 totaled no fewer than 3 million for each sample. TCRdb re-derived calls from the 5' RACE reads in MiXCR, one entry per CDR3 protein. The table shows approximately 360,000 distinct CDR3 sequences, with 45% to 65% occurring only once. Germline CDR1 is SGHNT and CDR2 is YYREEE (reference sequence). CDR3 length: 14 amino acids. The V gene end was trimmed by 0 bases and the J gene end by 4 bases; junction bases not matched to a gene: 3.

The chain combines TRBV5-4 with TRBJ1-2; 7 positions agree with TRBD1. The TCR comes from a man aged 55-75 years in good health. The sample comprised blood. The CDR3 DNA is TGTGCCAGCAGCTTGGACCAGGGGGTCTATGGCTACACCTTC. Translation gives CASSLDQGVYGYTF.